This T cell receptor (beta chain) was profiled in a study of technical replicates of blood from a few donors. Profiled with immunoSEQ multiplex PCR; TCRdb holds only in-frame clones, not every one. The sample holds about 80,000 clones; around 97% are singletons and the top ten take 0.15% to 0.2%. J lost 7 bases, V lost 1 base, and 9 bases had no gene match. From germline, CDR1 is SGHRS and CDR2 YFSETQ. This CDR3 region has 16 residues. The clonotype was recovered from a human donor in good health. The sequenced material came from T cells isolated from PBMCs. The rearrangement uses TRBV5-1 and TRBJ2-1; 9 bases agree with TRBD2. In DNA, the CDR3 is TGCGCCAGCAGCTTGCGTAGCGGGGGCCCTCTGAATGAGCAGTTCTTC. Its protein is CASSLRSGGPLNEQFF.